This TCR beta chain derives from a study of shared clonotypes between healthy human individuals. Sequencing of unsorted PBMC DNA was carried out using ten immunoSEQ deep assay plates. Generated by immunoSEQ multiplex PCR, the TCRdb table keeps only in-frame clones and is missing some. The sample records fewer than 650,000 clones, roughly 72% being singletons. The V gene's germline CDR1 is MNHNS and CDR2 SASEGT. This CDR3 comprises 15 residues. The trim removed 6 bases at V and 3 bases at J, leaving 8 bases unmatched. General observations from the study: The diversity represented, both genetic and in exposure history, was limited by few donors.

This clone was recorded once. Its cognate antigen is unknown. Sample: PBMCs. This receptor was taken from a woman in her 40s in good health. Some clones in this sample may be carry-over from other donors' samples. The chain joins TRBV6-1 to TRBJ1-5; 7 bases line up with TRBD1. Here the CDR3 reads CASRTPGGDNQPQHF. In nucleotides, the CDR3 is TGTGCCAGCAGGACCCCAGGGGGAGACAATCAGCCCCAGCATTTT.